These 22 T cell receptor beta chains were all obtained from the same sample, sequenced in a study of blood T cell repertoires in COVID-19. Sequenced by immunoSEQ multiplex PCR; TCRdb stores in-frame clones only, minus some. Of about 110,000 clones listed, over 75% are singletons. Source material: peripheral blood. The receptors were sampled from a woman between 50 and 59 years old with acute or convalescent COVID-19.

The chain uses TRBV5-1 and TRBJ1-1; 9 bases map to TRBD1. Trimming took 4 bases from V and 3 from J; bases not matched to a gene: 7. CDR1 is SGHRS, CDR2 YFSETQ, per germline. The CDR3 is 15 residues long. This CDR3 reads CASSLMTGGDTEAFF. The CDR3, as DNA: TGCGCCAGCAGCCTTATGACAGGGGGGGACACTGAAGCTTTCTTT.

This chain uses TRBV5-6 with TRBJ2-1; the match to TRBD1 covers 8 bases. The CDR3 covers 15 residues. V trimming: 0 bases; J trimming: 7 bases; junction bases outside the gene matches: 6. Germline CDR1 reads SGHDT; CDR2 reads YYEEEE. The CDR3 DNA follows: TGTGCCAGCAGCTTGGGCGGGACAGGTAGAAATGAGCAGTTCTTC. This translates into CASSLGGTGRNEQFF.

The chain couples TRBV10-3 to TRBJ1-5; possibly TRBD1 for D (6 bases). This CDR3 is 13 amino acids long. The V gene's germline CDR1 is ENHRY and CDR2 SYGVKD. The V and J ends lost 8 bases and 4 bases respectively, with 12 bases between them. CDR3 in DNA: TGTGCCATCTCTGACAGGCCTAATCAGCCCCAGCATTTT. Encoded protein: CAISDRPNQPQHF.

This rearrangement joins TRBV6-6 to TRBJ1-5; 7 nucleotides agree with TRBD1. Germline-derived CDR1 and CDR2 are MNHNY and SVGAGI (reference sequence). V shed 6 bases, J shed 0 bases, and the junction held 20 bases outside the gene matches. The CDR3 spans 20 residues. The CDR3 here is CASSHPAGTVVTDSNQPQHF. CDR3 bases: TGTGCCAGCAGCCACCCAGCCGGGACAGTGGTGACCGATAGCAATCAGCCCCAGCATTTT.

J is TRBJ1-2 and V is TRBV6-2 or TRBV6-3; 8 bases line up with TRBD1. The V gene's germline CDR1 is MNHEY and CDR2 SVGEGT. V was clipped by 4 bases and J by 5 bases; unmatched bases: 12. This CDR3 has 16 amino acids. CDR3 protein: CASSLLSDRGGYGYTF. The CDR3, as DNA: TGTGCCAGCAGTTTACTCTCCGACAGGGGCGGATATGGCTACACCTTC.

V gene TRBV6-5 combines with J gene TRBJ2-7; 7 bases line up with TRBD1. CDR1 is MNHEY and CDR2 is SVGAGI in the germline V gene. The junction had 2 bases not matched to a gene; V was cut back by 0 bases and J by 3 bases. This CDR3 has 14 amino acids. CDR3 DNA: TGTGCCAGCAGTTACTCCGGACAGGACTACGAGCAGTACTTC. As protein: CASSYSGQDYEQYF.

The V gene is TRBV5-1, the J gene TRBJ1-2; possible D gene TRBD1, 5 bases. The CDR3 contains 14 residues. V dropped 3 bases and J dropped 9 bases, with 18 bases sitting between them. Germline V gene lookup returns CDR1 SGHRS and CDR2 YFSETQ. CDR3 in amino acids: CASSSGSGFNSYTF. The CDR3 DNA is TGCGCCAGCAGCTCAGGGTCCGGCTTTAATAGCTACACCTTC.

This clone came up a few times. The rearrangement uses TRBV9 and TRBJ1-1; possible D gene TRBD1, 5 bases. Germline loops: CDR1 SGDLS, CDR2 YYNGEE. The CDR3 loop spans 16 amino acids. V was shortened by 0 bases and J by 1 base, with 13 bases between the two germline ends. DNA for the CDR3: TGTGCCAGCAGCGTAGCTTCGACAGTCCAGAACACTGAAGCTTTCTTT. Residues: CASSVASTVQNTEAFF.

The chain recombines TRBV6-5 with TRBJ1-1, with 7 bases lining up with TRBD1. Germline V gene sequence: CDR1 MNHEY, CDR2 SVGAGI. V was pared by 8 bases and J by 4 bases, with 13 bases of the junction left unmatched. CDR3 length: 15 amino acids. CDR3 coding DNA: TGTGCCAGCTCCCGTCCAGGGGGGAATCCCACTGAAGCTTTCTTT. It specifies CASSRPGGNPTEAFF.

This chain connects TRBV9 to TRBJ1-6; possible D gene TRBD1, 6 bases. The CDR3 extends over 14 amino acids. From germline, CDR1 is SGDLS and CDR2 YYNGEE. V lost 1 base and J 6 bases, leaving 8 bases between the germline ends. CDR3 region: CASSVRQVNSPLHF. In nucleotides, the CDR3 is TGTGCCAGCAGCGTAAGACAGGTTAATTCACCCCTCCACTTT.

This chain links TRBV6-5 with TRBJ2-3, with TRBD1 identical over 7 bases. The CDR3 totals 14 residues. In germline, CDR1 is MNHEY, CDR2 SVGAGI. Trimming removed 7 bases from V and 3 bases from J; junction bases left unmatched: 7. This chain's CDR3 is CASNEDRWTDTQYF. For the CDR3, the DNA is TGTGCCAGCAACGAGGACAGGTGGACAGATACGCAGTATTTT.

This chain connects TRBV21-1 to TRBJ2-2; the table's D call, TRBD2, has no DNA check behind it. TRBV21-1 is termed a pseudogene. This CDR3 contains 20 residues. CDR3 sequence reads: CASSNLSRWGDQPNTGELFF. CDR3 coding DNA: TGTGCCAGCAGCAACTTAAGCCGATGGGGGGATCAACCAAACACCGGGGAGCTGTTTTTT.

V and J are TRBV19 and TRBJ2-5, with TRBD2 matching 9 bases. The CDR3 extends over 14 amino acids. Germline CDR1 LNHDA, CDR2 SQIVND (reference sequence). The ends lost 4 bases at V and 2 bases at J; junction bases unmatched: 2. The CDR3 region has the DNA TGTGCCAGTAGTAGAAGCGGGGGGCAAGAGACCCAGTACTTC. It codes for CASSRSGGQETQYF.

This clone occurred once. The chain carries TRBV6-5 and TRBJ2-3; 8 positions agree with TRBD2. This CDR3 spans 14 amino acids. The V gene end was trimmed by 5 bases and the J gene end by 7 bases; junction bases not matched to a gene: 8. Germline V gene sequence: CDR1 MNHEY, CDR2 SVGAGI. The CDR3 DNA sequence: TGTGCCAGCAGTAGGGGGACTAGTGAGAATACGCAGTATTTT. Amino acids: CASSRGTSENTQYF.

This chain connects TRBV5-1 to TRBJ1-2; the D is unclear. CDR3 size: 13 residues. CDR1 and CDR2 from the germline V gene are SGHRS and YFSETQ. Trimming took 0 bases from V and 3 from J, leaving 6 bases between them. CDR3 protein: CASSLGGDYGYTF. The CDR3 region has the DNA TGCGCCAGCAGCTTGGGCGGGGACTATGGCTACACCTTC. Based on the CDR3 plus reference TRBV5-1 and TRBJ1-2, the full variable domain is KAGVTQTPRYLIKTRGQQVTLSCSPISGHRSVSWYQQTPGQGLQFLFEYFSETQRNKGNFPGRFSGRQFSNSRSEMNVSTLELGDSALYLCASSLGGDYGYTFGSGTRLTVV.

This CDR3 reads CASSDRGGMNTEAFF. The DNA for the CDR3 is TGTGCCAGCAGCGACAGGGGGGGCATGAACACTGAAGCTTTCTTT. The V and J genes are TRBV7-3 and TRBJ1-1; TRBD1 aligns across 9 bases. Germline loops: CDR1 SGHTA, CDR2 FQGTGA. V lost 5 bases to trimming and J lost 0 bases; unmatched junction nucleotides: 4. The CDR3 spans 15 residues.

V is TRBV3-1 (or the pseudogene TRBV3-2) and J is TRBJ1-2; a possible D gene is TRBD1 (6 bases). The CDR3 has 16 residues. Trimming stripped 10 bases from V and 4 bases from J, with 25 bases between. In germline, CDR1 is LGHDT, CDR2 YNNKEL (reference sequence). The CDR3 DNA sequence: TGTGCCACCGTCGATCTAGATCGGACAGTGAGCTATGGCTACACCTTC. Translated: CATVDLDRTVSYGYTF.

The V gene is TRBV19, the J gene TRBJ2-2; tentative D call: TRBD1 (6 bases). CDR1 is LNHDA and CDR2 is SQIVND in the germline V gene (reference sequence). V was trimmed by 7 bases and J by 6 bases, leaving 15 bases between them. The CDR3 length is 14 residues. The DNA of the CDR3 is TGTGCCAGTACCCAACCCGGGACATCCGGGGAGCTGTTTTTT. Translated, it gives CASTQPGTSGELFF.

The CDR3 DNA is TGTGCCAGCAGTGAAGGGAACAGGGGGTGGGACTACACCTTC. Translation: CASSEGNRGWDYTF. The gene calls are TRBV2 and TRBJ1-2; TRBD1 matches at 8 bases. Trimming took 1 base from V and 10 from J; bases not matched to a gene: 8. The CDR3 runs to 14 residues. Germline CDR1 and CDR2: SNHLY and FYNNEI.

The rearrangement uses TRBV5-1 and TRBJ2-1; tentatively, D is TRBD2 (5 bases). The V end lost 5 bases, the J end lost 8 bases, and 17 bases lay between the germline ends. This CDR3 contains 14 residues. CDR1 is SGHRS and CDR2 is YFSETQ in the germline V gene. CDR3 sequence reads: CASRAPRDGDEQFF. In DNA form, the CDR3 reads TGCGCCAGCAGAGCGCCCCGCGACGGGGATGAGCAGTTCTTC.

The chain couples TRBV28 to TRBJ2-5, with a tentative D call TRBD2 (7 bases). V lost 9 bases and J lost 1, with 18 bases in between. The CDR3 has 15 amino acids. CDR1 is MDHEN, CDR2 SYDVKM, per germline. The CDR3: CASRGAAVSQETQYF. The CDR3 DNA is TGTGCCAGTCGGGGGGCCGCCGTATCCCAAGAGACCCAGTACTTC.

This chain connects TRBV11-2 to TRBJ1-1, with 8 bases that match TRBD1. CDR3 length equals 14 residues. V dropped 4 bases and J dropped 2; count of bases not matched to a gene: 3. Germline assignment: CDR1 SGHAT and CDR2 FQNNGV. The CDR3 nucleotides are TGTGCCAGCAGCTCAACAGGGGGAAACACTGAAGCTTTCTTT. Translated, it gives CASSSTGGNTEAFF. Together with reference TRBV11-2 and TRBJ1-1, the CDR3 gives the full variable domain: EAGVAQSPRYKIIEKRQSVAFWCNPISGHATLYWYQQILGQGPKLLIQFQNNGVVDDSQLPKDRFSAERLKGVDSTLKIQPAKLEDSAVYLCASSSTGGNTEAFFGQGTRLTVV.